This TCR beta chain was documented in a study of blood T cells in healthy people across ages. A J-beta primer mix and a sample-barcoded 5' primer were used in a second PCR of roughly 6 to 11 cycles. TCRdb re-called the 5' RACE reads through MiXCR, storing one row per CDR3 protein. In the table there are about 570,000 distinct CDR3 sequences, approximately 30% of which are singletons. The V end was cut by 5 bases, the J end by 2 bases, with 15 bases between. Germline V gene data show CDR1 as SGHAT and CDR2 as FQNNGV. This CDR3 contains 16 residues. The chain recombines TRBV11-2 with TRBJ2-2; no definite D call. This clonotype was sampled from a woman between 65 and 79 years old in good health. Sequenced input: blood. CDR3 amino acids: CASSLLSGSNTGELFF. CDR3 nucleotides: TGTGCCAGCAGCCTACTATCCGGGTCTAACACCGGGGAGCTGTTTTTT.